The 17 T cell receptor beta chains below all came from one sample that was sequenced in a study of beta chain features in type 1 diabetes. Study outcomes and limitations: Researchers report that Type 1 diabetes patients had moderately but significantly shorter TCRB CDR3s across all four CD4+ subsets.

As every portion of the isolated RNA was reverse transcribed, the sequencing read expressed TCRB transcripts. Data came from immunoSEQ multiplex PCR; TCRdb stores just in-frame clones and leaves some out. The repertoire consists of some 150,000 clones, with about 13% occurring once and the leading ten covering 1% to 1.5%. These receptors have no known antigen. The material sequenced was central memory CD4+ T cells from blood. These receptors all stem from a man between 18 and 29 years old with type 1 diabetes.

V is TRBV13 and J is TRBJ2-3, with D possibly matching TRBD2 (6 bases). CDR1 is PRHDT, CDR2 FYEKMQ, per germline (reference sequence). The CDR3 sequence is 15 residues long. The V end was cut by 5 bases, the J end by 1 base, with 13 bases between. The CDR3 region is CASSLRGGRTDTQYF. CDR3 coding DNA: TGTGCCAGCAGCCTCCGGGGAGGTCGCACAGATACGCAGTATTTT.

The chain uses TRBV5-1 and TRBJ2-1, with unresolved D. Trimming pared 0 bases from V and 4 bases from J, leaving 5 bases between. The CDR3 runs to 13 residues. Looked up from germline, CDR1 is SGHRS and CDR2 is YFSETQ. The CDR3 spells CASSLDSYNEQFF. In nucleotides, the CDR3 is TGCGCCAGCAGCTTGGACAGTTACAATGAGCAGTTCTTC.

The chain combines TRBV28 with TRBJ1-2; weak D call: TRBD1 (5 bases). Trimming pared 6 bases from V and 1 base from J, leaving 12 bases between. CDR1 and CDR2 from the germline V gene are MDHEN and SYDVKM. The CDR3 contains 14 residues. The CDR3 DNA reads as TGTGCCAGCAGCCCGGCGGGACTTAACTATGGCTACACCTTC. Its protein is CASSPAGLNYGYTF.

The chain recombines TRBV10-3 with TRBJ2-2, with D perhaps TRBD2 (5 bases). Trimming cost V 4 bases and J 3 bases, with 12 bases left between them. The CDR3 is made up of 15 amino acids. Germline values: CDR1 ENHRY, CDR2 SYGVKD. The CDR3 nucleotides read TGTGCCATCAGTGTGAGGGTGATTGACACCGGGGAGCTGTTTTTT. Translation: CAISVRVIDTGELFF.

This chain joins TRBV25-1 and TRBJ2-7, with D perhaps matching TRBD1 (7 bases). CDR1 is MGHDK and CDR2 is SYGVNS in the germline V gene. The CDR3 length is 15 residues. Trimming removed 8 bases at V and 3 bases at J, with 20 bases between. The CDR3 region has the DNA TGTGCCAGCGGTACAGGGGACTCCCGTGGCTACGAGCAGTACTTC. Protein product: CASGTGDSRGYEQYF.

The chain employs TRBV6-4 and TRBJ1-2, with D possibly matching TRBD1 (6 bases). Between the trimmed V and J ends, which lost 2 bases and 8 bases, there was a span of 12 bases. CDR1 is MRHNA and CDR2 is SNTAGT in the germline V gene. The CDR3 extends over 13 amino acids. CDR3 protein: CASSDQGLGGYTF. The DNA of the CDR3 is TGTGCCAGCAGTGACCAGGGGTTGGGAGGCTACACCTTC.

In this sample, this clone turned up many times. The chain links TRBV5-1 to TRBJ2-5; D is perhaps TRBD1 or TRBD2 (5 bases each). The CDR3 consists of 15 residues. V was cut by 4 bases and J by 3 bases, with 16 bases left in between. Germline V gene lookup returns CDR1 SGHRS and CDR2 YFSETQ. CDR3 residues: CASSPDGTSEETQYF. The CDR3, as DNA: TGCGCCAGCAGCCCGGACGGGACCTCCGAAGAGACCCAGTACTTC.

The chain joins TRBV30 to TRBJ1-5; D unresolved. Germline lookup yields CDR1 GTSNPN and CDR2 SVGIG (reference sequence). Trimming removed 0 bases at V and 3 bases at J, with 6 bases between. This CDR3 region has 13 residues. This CDR3 reads CAWSVQHNQPQHF. Written as DNA, the CDR3 is TGTGCCTGGAGTGTACAGCACAATCAGCCCCAGCATTTT.

This clone has only a few counts. The chain employs TRBV18 and TRBJ2-2, with D tentatively TRBD2 (6 bases). V was shortened by 8 bases and J by 7 bases, with 17 bases between the two germline ends. This CDR3 comprises 14 residues. Germline lookup yields CDR1 KGHSH and CDR2 LQKENI. The CDR3 DNA reads as TGTGCCAGCCGATCAGGAGGGGCCGTCGGGGAGCTGTTTTTT. Protein product: CASRSGGAVGELFF.

This clone was picked up a small number of times. The CDR3: CASSLSWGEHTEAFF. Here the CDR3 DNA reads TGTGCCAGCAGCTTAAGTTGGGGGGAACACACTGAAGCTTTCTTT. J is TRBJ1-1 and V is TRBV11-2; weak D call: TRBD1 (5 bases). This CDR3 is built from 15 residues. V lost 2 bases and J lost 3, with 13 bases in between. Germline loops: CDR1 SGHAT, CDR2 FQNNGV.

This clone occurred a few times. The V gene is TRBV7-9, the J gene TRBJ1-1; TRBD1 matches 8 bases. Germline CDR1 SEHNR, CDR2 FQNEAQ (reference sequence). With V trimmed by 5 bases and J by 4 bases, 9 bases remained unmatched. The CDR3 loop spans 15 amino acids. The CDR3 DNA reads TGTGCCAGCAGCCCCTACCTCGACAGGGGCACTGAAGCTTTCTTT. This gives the protein CASSPYLDRGTEAFF.

Only a few counts were recorded for this clone. The CDR3, as DNA: TGCGCCAGCAGCTTAGGGGAAAGCACTGAAGCTTTCTTT. Translated: CASSLGESTEAFF. The J gene is TRBJ1-1, the V gene TRBV5-1; D is perhaps TRBD1 (5 bases). CDR1 and CDR2 from the germline V gene are SGHRS and YFSETQ. V dropped 2 bases and J dropped 4 bases, with 9 bases sitting between them. This CDR3 is 13 amino acids long.

In this sample, this clone turned up many times. J is TRBJ1-1 and V is TRBV30; D call uncertain. V was pared by 3 bases and J by 2 bases, with 13 bases between. The CDR3 is 14 amino acids. Germline loops: CDR1 GTSNPN, CDR2 SVGIG (reference sequence). The CDR3 DNA sequence: TGTGCCTGGAGCCGACGGCCAGCCAACACTGAAGCTTTCTTT. It is translated as CAWSRRPANTEAFF.

V usage is TRBV18 and J usage is TRBJ2-1, with 11 bases aligning to TRBD1. The junction had 5 bases not matched to a gene; V was cut back by 4 bases and J by 9 bases. The CDR3 covers 14 residues. Germline CDR1 is KGHSH and CDR2 is LQKENI. CDR3 residues: CASSLGQGDAEQFF. CDR3 bases: TGTGCCAGCTCACTGGGACAGGGGGATGCTGAGCAGTTCTTC.

The chain employs TRBV25-1 and TRBJ2-1; no reliable D call. Germline V gives CDR1 MGHDK, CDR2 SYGVNS. The V and J ends lost 7 bases and 8 bases respectively, with 18 bases between them. The CDR3 spans 14 residues. The CDR3, as DNA: TGTGCCAGCACATACACCGGGCTTATATATGAGCAGTTCTTC. Its translation: CASTYTGLIYEQFF.

In this sample, this clone turned up a few times. This chain links TRBV15 with TRBJ1-1; D gene uncertain. V shed 3 bases and J shed 4 bases, with 9 bases lying between them. The CDR3 totals 13 residues. Germline values: CDR1 LNHNV, CDR2 YYDKDF (reference sequence). The CDR3 sequence is CATSRLGVTEAFF. CDR3 nucleotides: TGTGCCACCAGCAGGCTGGGAGTCACTGAAGCTTTCTTT.

The gene calls are TRBV5-1 and TRBJ1-1; D perhaps matches TRBD1 (6 bases). Germline V gives CDR1 SGHRS, CDR2 YFSETQ. Trimming left V 6 bases short and J 2 bases short, with 20 bases between. The CDR3 is 16 amino acids. The CDR3 loop is CASKSLAGAPNTEAFF. The CDR3 coding sequence is TGCGCCAGCAAGTCGTTGGCGGGGGCGCCTAACACTGAAGCTTTCTTT.